Sequencing of this T cell receptor beta chain was carried out in a study of glioma-infiltrating T cells. Study-wide results and caveats: Tissue and blood shared very few CDR3 sequences. Tissue-blood divergence was below expectation in non-neoplastic patients, above in gliomas.

As regards this clonotype: Its matching antigen is unknown.

This CDR3 is 16 amino acids long. Germline CDR1 reads SGHRS; CDR2 reads YFSETQ. The ends were cut back, 1 base at V and 1 base at J, with 15 bases in the middle. The iRepertoire nested amplicon-rescue multiplex PCR amplified TCR alpha and beta CDR3s from RNA. One-step reverse transcription and amplification started from approximately 100-400 ng of tissue mRNA or PBMC total RNA. TCRdb fed the multiplex PCR reads into MiXCR, producing one record per CDR3 protein. The sample records approximately 89,000 distinct CDR3 sequences, 20% to 25% being singletons. The V gene is TRBV5-1, the J gene TRBJ2-7, with D tentatively TRBD2 (6 bases). The sequence came from a human donor with low-grade glioma or glioblastoma, undergoing nonglioma brain surgery, or in good health (not recorded which). Sequencing input: glioma tissue, nonneoplastic brain tissue, or PBMCs (not recorded which). In nucleotides, the CDR3 is TGCGCCAGCAGCTTGCTACCGGGAGACTTTTCCTACGAGCAGTACTTC. Protein: CASSLLPGDFSYEQYF.